This T cell receptor (beta chain) was sequenced in a study of tumor and adjacent non-tumor tissue in lung cancer. There are 18 residues in the CDR3. CDR1 and CDR2 (germline): MNHNY, SVGAGI (reference sequence). No cell sorting was done before RNA was extracted from the tissue. The normal lung tissue was taken more than 3 cm from the tumor edge. This clonotype is a singleton in its sample. One junction end disagrees with the germline gene, perhaps due to a read error. TCRbeta libraries were built with three rounds of nested PCR, modified from ARM-PCR. From the multiplex PCR reads, TCRdb called clonotypes with MiXCR, one entry per CDR3 protein. In the table there are under 80,000 distinct CDR3 sequences, roughly three quarters of which are singletons.

The chain has TRBV6-6 and TRBJ2-2, with D hard to call. The sequenced sample was distant non-tumor lung tissue. The receptor was isolated from a man in his fifties or sixties with non-small cell lung cancer. CDR3: CASSTNVLSPSSTRELFF. Written as DNA, the CDR3 is TGTGCCAGCAGTACGAATGTCCTCTCTCCGTCGAGCACCCGGGAGCTGTTTTTT.